This TCR beta chain was retrieved from a study of chemoradiotherapy in HPV16-positive cancers. Notes on the study in general: Candidate HPV-specific clones and E7-related TCR motifs grew in tumor during treatment. For HPV16-positive patients, expanding HPV-responsive T cells associated with longer recurrence-free survival. Only two HPV16-positive patients supplied the functional HPV-specificity definition.

Regarding this clone: The antigen remains undetermined. A read error may produce the germline difference seen at one junction end.

Repertoires were sampled repeatedly during chemoradiotherapy. Produced via immunoSEQ multiplex PCR; TCRdb's table is partial and in-frame only. The table shows some 27,000 clones, with around nine tenths occurring only once. This specimen was blood, taken from a patient who underwent chemoradiotherapy. The origin of this receptor is a human donor with HPV-associated anogenital cancer.

CDR3 residues: CASSQDKVGEPTFYGYTF. The CDR3 DNA follows: TGCGCCAGCAGTCAAGATAAGGTCGGGGAGCCGACCTTCTATGGCTACACCTTC. The chain uses TRBV4-1 and TRBJ1-2; no definite D call. Per germline, CDR1 MGHRA and CDR2 YSYEKL. This CDR3 comprises 18 residues.